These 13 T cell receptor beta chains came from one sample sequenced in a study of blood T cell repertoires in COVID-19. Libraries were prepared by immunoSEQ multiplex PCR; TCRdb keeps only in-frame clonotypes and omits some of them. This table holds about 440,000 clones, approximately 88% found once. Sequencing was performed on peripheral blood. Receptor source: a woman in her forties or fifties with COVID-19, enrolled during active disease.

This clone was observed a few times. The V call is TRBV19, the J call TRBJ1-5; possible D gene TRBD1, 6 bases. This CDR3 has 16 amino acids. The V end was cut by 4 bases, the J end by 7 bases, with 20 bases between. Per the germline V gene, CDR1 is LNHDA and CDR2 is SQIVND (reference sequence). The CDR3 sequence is CASSTVEGGGRQPQHF. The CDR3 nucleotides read TGTGCCAGTAGTACCGTCGAAGGGGGTGGTAGGCAGCCCCAGCATTTT.

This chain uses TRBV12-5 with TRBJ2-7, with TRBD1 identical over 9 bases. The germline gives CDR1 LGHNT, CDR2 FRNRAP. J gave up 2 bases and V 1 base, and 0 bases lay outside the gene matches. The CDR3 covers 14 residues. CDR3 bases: TGTGCTAGTGGTTTGGGACAGGGGGCCTACGAGCAGTACTTC. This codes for CASGLGQGAYEQYF.

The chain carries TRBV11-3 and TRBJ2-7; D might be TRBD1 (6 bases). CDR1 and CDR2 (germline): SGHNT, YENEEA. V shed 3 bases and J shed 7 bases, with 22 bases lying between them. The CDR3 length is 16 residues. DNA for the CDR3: TGTGCCAGCAGCTTTGGTCGGGGAACCAGGGGTGAAGAGCAGTACTTC. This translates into CASSFGRGTRGEEQYF.

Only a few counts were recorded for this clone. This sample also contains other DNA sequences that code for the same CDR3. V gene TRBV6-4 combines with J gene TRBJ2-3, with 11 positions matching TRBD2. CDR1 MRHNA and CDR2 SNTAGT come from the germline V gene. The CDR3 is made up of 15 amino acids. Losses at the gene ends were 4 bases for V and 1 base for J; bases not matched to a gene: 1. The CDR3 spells CASSALAGGTDTQYF. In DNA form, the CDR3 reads TGTGCCAGCAGTGCACTAGCGGGGGGCACAGATACGCAGTATTTT.

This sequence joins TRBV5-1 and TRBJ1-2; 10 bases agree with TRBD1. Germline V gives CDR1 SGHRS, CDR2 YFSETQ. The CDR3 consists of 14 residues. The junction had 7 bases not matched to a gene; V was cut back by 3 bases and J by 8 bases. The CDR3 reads CASSSDRGWEGYTF. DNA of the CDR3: TGCGCCAGCAGCTCGGACAGGGGGTGGGAAGGCTACACCTTC.

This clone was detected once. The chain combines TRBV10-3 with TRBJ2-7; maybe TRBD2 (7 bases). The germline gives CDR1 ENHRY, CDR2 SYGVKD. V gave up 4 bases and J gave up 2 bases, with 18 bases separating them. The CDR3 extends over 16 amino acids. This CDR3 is CAISGRGRDTAYEQYF. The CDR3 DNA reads TGTGCCATCAGTGGAAGGGGGAGGGACACCGCCTACGAGCAGTACTTC.

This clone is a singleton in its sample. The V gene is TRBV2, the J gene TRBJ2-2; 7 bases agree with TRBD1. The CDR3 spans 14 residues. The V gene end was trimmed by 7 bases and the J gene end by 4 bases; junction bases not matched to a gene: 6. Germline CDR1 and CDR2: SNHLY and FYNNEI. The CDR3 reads CASKDRSSTGELFF. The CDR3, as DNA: TGTGCCAGCAAGGACAGGTCTTCCACCGGGGAGCTGTTTTTT.

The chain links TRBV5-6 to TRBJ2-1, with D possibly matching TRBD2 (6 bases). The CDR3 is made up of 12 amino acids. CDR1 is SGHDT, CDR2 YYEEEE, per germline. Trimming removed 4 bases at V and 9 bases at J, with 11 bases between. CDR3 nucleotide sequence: TGTGCCAGCAGCGACTGGGGGGTTGAGCAGTTCTTC. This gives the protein CASSDWGVEQFF.

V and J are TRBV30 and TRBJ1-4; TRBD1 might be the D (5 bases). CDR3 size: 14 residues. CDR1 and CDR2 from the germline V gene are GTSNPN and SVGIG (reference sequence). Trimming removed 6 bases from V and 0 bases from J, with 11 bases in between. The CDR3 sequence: CACNQDTTNEKLFF. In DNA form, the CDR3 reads TGTGCCTGTAACCAGGACACAACTAATGAAAAACTGTTTTTT.

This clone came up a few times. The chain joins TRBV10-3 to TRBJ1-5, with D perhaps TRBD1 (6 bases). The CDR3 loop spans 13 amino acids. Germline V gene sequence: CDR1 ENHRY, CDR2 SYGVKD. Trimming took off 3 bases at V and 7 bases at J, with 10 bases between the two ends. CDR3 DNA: TGTGCCATCAGTGAAGAGGGGACACAGCCCCAGCATTTT. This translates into CAISEEGTQPQHF.

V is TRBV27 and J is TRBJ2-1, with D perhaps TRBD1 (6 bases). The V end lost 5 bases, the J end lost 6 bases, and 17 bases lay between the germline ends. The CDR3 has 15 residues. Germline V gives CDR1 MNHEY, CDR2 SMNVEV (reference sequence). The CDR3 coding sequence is TGTGCCAGCAGTCCCCGGCAGGGGAGAGGCAATGAGCAGTTCTTC. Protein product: CASSPRQGRGNEQFF.

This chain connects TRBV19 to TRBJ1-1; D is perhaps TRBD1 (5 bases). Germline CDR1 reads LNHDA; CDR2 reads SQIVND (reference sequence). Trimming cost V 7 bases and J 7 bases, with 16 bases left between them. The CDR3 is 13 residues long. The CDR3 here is CASTGVRRNEAFF. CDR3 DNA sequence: TGTGCCAGTACGGGGGTTAGGCGGAATGAAGCTTTCTTT.

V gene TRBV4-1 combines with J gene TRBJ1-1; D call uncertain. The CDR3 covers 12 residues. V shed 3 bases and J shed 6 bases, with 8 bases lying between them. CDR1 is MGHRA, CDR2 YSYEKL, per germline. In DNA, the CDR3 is TGCGCCAGCAGCCACGGTAGCTCTGAAGCTTTCTTT. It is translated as CASSHGSSEAFF.